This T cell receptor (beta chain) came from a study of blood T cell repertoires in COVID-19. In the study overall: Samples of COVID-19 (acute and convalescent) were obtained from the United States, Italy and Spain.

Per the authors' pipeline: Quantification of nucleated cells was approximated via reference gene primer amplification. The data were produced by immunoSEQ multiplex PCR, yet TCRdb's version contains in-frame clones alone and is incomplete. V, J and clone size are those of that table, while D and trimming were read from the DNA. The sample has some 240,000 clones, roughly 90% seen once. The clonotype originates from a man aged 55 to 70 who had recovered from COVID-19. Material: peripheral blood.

CDR3 region: CASSYGLYNEQFF. The CDR3 coding sequence is TGTGCCAGCAGTTACGGGCTCTACAATGAGCAGTTCTTC. The chain has TRBV6-5 and TRBJ2-1; D is unresolved. The V gene lost 2 bases and the J gene lost 3 bases, with 5 bases spanning the gap. CDR3 length: 13 residues. Germline CDR1 MNHEY, CDR2 SVGAGI.